One TCR beta chain is described in this entry. Its specificity is unknown. The data stem from a study of T cell responses to AZD1222 COVID-19 vaccine. Overall study results and limits: Most donors were white British, females outnumbered males, and clonal diversity was possibly underestimated.

The data were produced by immunoSEQ multiplex PCR, yet TCRdb's version contains in-frame clones alone and is incomplete. The repertoire includes more than 95,000 clones, 88% of them detected once, and approximately 9% sits in the top ten. The CDR3 consists of 10 residues. Germline V gives CDR1 MNHEY, CDR2 SVGEGT. Trimming left V 6 bases short and J 4 bases short, with 4 bases between. This chain links TRBV6-2 or TRBV6-3 with TRBJ2-7, with D hard to call. The TCR comes from an adult in good health. This material consisted of peripheral blood, taken on day 0 of AZD1222 vaccination. DNA for the CDR3: TGTGCCAGCAGCCAATACGAGCAGTACTTC. Its translation: CASSQYEQYF.